These T cell receptor beta chains were read from a single sample in a study of patients and donors after allogeneic stem cell transplantation. From the RT-PCR reads, TCRdb called clonotypes with MiXCR, one entry per CDR3 protein. This sample has 800,000 to 1,000,000 distinct CDR3 sequences; 15% to 20% occur once, and the top ten carry 6%. The sample taken for sequencing was blood, either unsorted or a sorted T cell fraction (not recorded which). These receptors all stem from a human donor who was either an allogeneic HSCT recipient or a stem cell or donor lymphocyte infusion donor (not recorded which). It is not recorded whose cells these are; they may come from a transplant donor. The CDR3 runs from the conserved cysteine through the conserved F or W. D genes are given only for firm matches. A clone size is listed for some rows: how often the clone was seen (once, few, many), or a class if it is expanded.

J gene | CDR3 length | D gene | V gene | clone size | CDR3 protein | CDR3 DNA
TRBJ2-5 | 15 | TRBD2 | TRBV6-1 | NA | CASNELAGGPKTQYF | TGTGCCAGCAATGAACTAGCGGGAGGGCCGAAGACCCAGTACTTC
TRBJ1-1 | 12 | TRBD1 | TRBV6-1 | few | CASSFSQGGAFF | TGTGCCAGCAGTTTTTCACAGGGGGGAGCTTTCTTT
TRBJ1-6 | 14 | TRBD1 | TRBV4-1 | many | CASSQRQGNSPLHF | TGCGCCAGCAGCCAACGACAGGGGAATTCACCCCTCCACTTT
TRBJ1-2 | 17 | NA | TRBV4-3 | many | CASSQELLLLSHDGYTF | TGCGCCAGCAGCCAAGAATTACTTTTGCTCAGCCACGATGGCTACACCTTC
TRBJ2-7 | 12 | NA | TRBV24-1 | many | CATSDGGLEQYF | TGTGCCACCAGTGATGGAGGACTCGAGCAGTACTTC
TRBJ1-2 | 16 | NA | TRBV4-1 | NA | CASSQDAGPLTYGYTF | TGCGCCAGCAGCCAAGATGCCGGCCCCTTGACTTATGGCTACACCTTC
TRBJ1-4 | 15 | NA | TRBV7-8 | few | CASSPQRTSNEKLFF | TGTGCCAGCAGCCCTCAGCGTACTTCTAATGAAAAACTGTTTTTT
TRBJ1-4 | 16 | TRBD1 | TRBV7-2 | few | CASSLFGTGIGEKLFF | TGTGCCAGCAGCTTATTTGGGACAGGGATCGGGGAAAAACTGTTTTTT
TRBJ1-4 | 14 | TRBD1 | TRBV20-1 | few | CSAWDRGTNEKLFF | TGCAGTGCGTGGGACAGGGGGACTAATGAAAAACTGTTTTTT
TRBJ2-7 | 12 | NA | TRBV6-1 | NA | CASRSRFYEQYF | TGTGCCAGCAGGTCCCGGTTCTACGAGCAGTACTTC
TRBJ2-2 | 14 | NA | TRBV25-1 | NA | CASSERGNTGELFF | TGTGCCAGCAGTGAGCGGGGAAACACCGGGGAGCTGTTTTTT
TRBJ2-1 | 15 | NA | TRBV6-1 | many | CASNPGGSRYNEQFF | TGTGCCAGCAACCCTGGGGGGAGCCGTTACAATGAGCAGTTCTTC
TRBJ2-1 | 15 | TRBD2 | TRBV6-5 | NA | CASSYAPSGGNEQFF | TGTGCCAGCAGTTACGCGCCTAGCGGGGGCAATGAGCAGTTCTTC
TRBJ2-5 | 14 | TRBD2 | TRBV4-1 | few | CASSHGLEQETQYF | TGCGCCAGCAGCCACGGACTAGAGCAAGAGACCCAGTACTTC
TRBJ1-1 | 10 | NA | TRBV10-2 | few | CASKGGMAFF | TGCGCCAGCAAGGGTGGTATGGCTTTCTTT
TRBJ2-7 | 17 | TRBD2 | TRBV10-3 | NA | CAISESRAVAGDYEQYF | TGTGCCATCAGTGAGTCTAGGGCGGTAGCGGGGGATTACGAGCAGTACTTC
TRBJ2-1 | 16 | NA | TRBV24-1 | NA | CATSDLSGALSNEQFF | TGTGCCACCAGTGATTTGTCGGGGGCACTAAGCAATGAGCAGTTCTTC
TRBJ2-7 | 13 | NA | TRBV4-3 | many | CASSPTVAYEQYF | TGCGCCAGCAGCCCGACAGTGGCCTACGAGCAGTACTTC
TRBJ2-4 | 18 | NA | TRBV4-3 | many | CASSPSSVRREERNIQYF | TGCGCCAGCAGCCCCTCTTCGGTGCGCAGGGAGGAGAGGAACATTCAGTACTTC
TRBJ2-7 | 14 | NA | TRBV12-3/TRBV12-4 | many | CASSWGSKGYEQYF | TGTGCCAGCAGTTGGGGGTCGAAAGGCTACGAGCAGTACTTC
TRBJ1-5 | 13 | NA | TRBV7-9 | NA | CASSFGRVQPQHF | TGTGCCAGCAGCTTTGGCAGGGTACAGCCCCAGCATTTT
TRBJ2-7 | 15 | TRBD2 | TRBV28 | NA | CASSWSSLREYEQYF | TGTGCCAGCAGTTGGAGCTCGTTGCGGGAGTACGAGCAGTACTTC
TRBJ2-5 | 15 | TRBD1 | TRBV19 | NA | CASSTYGQGGETQYF | TGTGCCAGTAGTACCTACGGACAGGGCGGGGAGACCCAGTACTTC
TRBJ2-5 | 15 | TRBD1 | TRBV28 | NA | CASSRRQGGIETQYF | TGTGCCAGCAGCCGTAGACAGGGGGGTATCGAGACCCAGTACTTC
TRBJ1-6 | 14 | NA | TRBV5-1 | NA | CASSAGTPNSPLHF | TGCGCCAGCAGCGCCGGGACGCCTAATTCACCCCTCCACTTT
TRBJ2-4 | 15 | NA | TRBV5-6 | NA | CASSLGSFAKNIQYF | TGTGCCAGCAGCTTAGGGAGCTTCGCCAAAAACATTCAGTACTTC
TRBJ1-4 | 18 | TRBD1 | TRBV15 | NA | CATSGLNRGSGTNEKLFF | TGTGCCACCAGCGGCCTAAACAGGGGATCGGGCACTAATGAAAAACTGTTTTTT
TRBJ1-1 | 13 | NA | TRBV2 | NA | CASVGVEGTEAFF | TGTGCCAGCGTCGGGGTAGAGGGTACTGAAGCTTTCTTT
TRBJ2-1 | 17 | NA | TRBV11-3 | NA | CASSLGDSGVKYDEQFF | TGTGCCAGCAGCTTAGGGGACTCGGGGGTTAAGTACGATGAGCAGTTCTTC
TRBJ2-1 | 11 | NA | TRBV10-3 | many | CAISREDEQFF | TGTGCCATCAGCAGGGAGGATGAGCAGTTCTTC
TRBJ2-1 | 16 | TRBD2 | TRBV5-1 | NA | CASSLEVSSGRGEQFF | TGCGCCAGCAGCTTGGAGGTTTCTAGCGGGAGAGGTGAGCAGTTCTTC
TRBJ2-7 | 16 | NA | TRBV5-1 | NA | CASSLWTAADSYEQYF | TGCGCCAGCAGCCTATGGACGGCAGCTGACTCCTACGAGCAGTACTTC
TRBJ2-3 | 15 | TRBD1 | TRBV7-3 | many | CASSSQGASADTQYF | TGTGCCAGCAGCTCACAGGGGGCGTCCGCAGATACGCAGTATTTT
TRBJ2-1 | 14 | TRBD2 | TRBV9 | NA | CASSLQTSGDEQFF | TGTGCCAGCAGCCTCCAGACTAGCGGGGATGAGCAGTTCTTC
TRBJ2-5 | 15 | NA | TRBV7-6 | NA | CASSYNSLTGETQYF | TGTGCCAGCAGCTACAACAGCCTGACCGGAGAGACCCAGTACTTC
TRBJ1-2 | 17 | NA | TRBV4-2 | few | CASSLLGSQGANYGYTF | TGTGCCAGCAGCCTCCTCGGCTCACAGGGAGCAAACTATGGCTACACCTTC
TRBJ2-7 | 16 | NA | TRBV6-1 | NA | CASSENTGMGVYEQYF | TGTGCCAGCAGTGAAAATACAGGGATGGGAGTCTACGAGCAGTACTTC
TRBJ1-2 | 17 | TRBD1 | TRBV4-1 | NA | CATRRVGRGRGNYGYTF | TGCGCCACCCGGCGGGTGGGCAGGGGGCGCGGGAACTATGGCTACACCTTC
TRBJ2-7 | 13 | NA | TRBV29-1 | NA | CSVVLESSYEQYF | TGCAGCGTTGTACTAGAGAGCTCCTACGAGCAGTACTTC
TRBJ2-3 | 15 | TRBD1 | TRBV7-9 | few | CASSDRQGGTDTQYF | TGTGCCAGCAGCGACCGACAGGGGGGCACAGATACGCAGTATTTT
TRBJ2-5 | 12 | NA | TRBV29-1 | few | CSIRVSQETQYF | TGCAGCATCCGGGTCTCCCAAGAGACCCAGTACTTC
TRBJ1-5 | 15 | NA | TRBV2 | few | CASTEGGRGNQPQHF | TGTGCCAGCACCGAGGGCGGGAGGGGAAATCAGCCCCAGCATTTT
TRBJ1-1 | 15 | NA | TRBV7-9 | few | CASSQGSGKNTEAFF | TGTGCCAGCAGTCAAGGATCCGGGAAGAACACTGAAGCTTTCTTT
TRBJ2-1 | 12 | NA | TRBV7-9 | NA | CASSPPTGLQFF | TGTGCCAGCAGCCCACCGACAGGATTGCAGTTCTTC
TRBJ2-1 | 15 | TRBD2 | TRBV5-1 | few | CASSLLAGGPIEQFF | TGCGCCAGCAGCTTACTAGCGGGGGGGCCGATTGAGCAGTTCTTC
TRBJ2-3 | 14 | NA | TRBV29-1 | NA | CSVSRLSRTDTQYF | TGCAGCGTTTCAAGGCTTAGCCGCACAGATACGCAGTATTTT
TRBJ2-3 | 13 | TRBD2 | TRBV6-2/TRBV6-3 | NA | CASSRDYVDTQYF | TGTGCCAGCAGTCGGGACTACGTGGATACGCAGTATTTT
TRBJ2-7 | 13 | NA | TRBV20-1 | NA | CSAPRAYLAEQYF | TGCAGTGCTCCCCGGGCCTACTTGGCCGAGCAGTACTTC
TRBJ2-7 | 16 | TRBD2 | TRBV9 | few | CASSVATGLAAHEQYF | TGTGCCAGCAGCGTAGCCACGGGACTAGCGGCACACGAGCAGTACTTC
TRBJ1-1 | 13 | NA | TRBV19 | once | CASSIRDGLEAFF | TGTGCCAGTAGTATAAGGGACGGACTTGAAGCTTTCTTT
TRBJ1-6 | 14 | NA | TRBV5-6 | NA | CASSFPRGRSPLHF | TGTGCCAGCAGCTTCCCCAGGGGTCGTTCACCCCTCCACTTT
TRBJ2-7 | 14 | TRBD2 | TRBV9 | NA | CASSVASGGYEQYF | TGTGCCAGCAGCGTGGCTAGCGGGGGTTACGAGCAGTACTTC
TRBJ1-5 | 16 | NA | TRBV7-8 | NA | CASSSPQRGVGQPQHF | TGTGCCAGCAGCTCCCCCCAGCGAGGGGTCGGTCAGCCCCAGCATTTT
TRBJ1-2 | 13 | NA | TRBV6-2/TRBV6-3 | NA | CATMTSGAYGYTF | TGTGCCACTATGACCTCAGGTGCTTATGGCTACACCTTC